This T cell receptor beta chain came from a study of T cell changes during pregnancy in multiple sclerosis. Germline CDR1 and CDR2: MNHEY and SMNVEV (reference sequence). The CDR3 consists of 15 residues. V lost 6 bases to trimming and J lost 2 bases; unmatched junction nucleotides: 4. Sequenced by immunoSEQ multiplex PCR; TCRdb stores in-frame clones only, minus some. Of just under 65,000 clones in the sample, almost 97% were seen once. This TCR derives from a female donor with multiple sclerosis, enrolled in a pregnancy study. The sequencing used CD8+ T cells from peripheral blood mononuclear cells, collected after pregnancy. The chain recombines TRBV27 with TRBJ2-6; 7 nucleotides line up with TRBD1. The CDR3 DNA follows: TGTGCCAGCAGGACAGGGTATACTGGGGCCAACGTCCTGACTTTC. Amino acids: CASRTGYTGANVLTF.